Listed below are T cell receptor beta chains from one sample, sequenced in a study of cytomegalovirus exposure and HLA in healthy donors. Sequenced by immunoSEQ multiplex PCR; TCRdb stores in-frame clones only, minus some. The table lists 85,000 or so clones. The sample was PBMCs. These receptor sequences come from a woman younger than 45 in good health and CMV-seronegative. The CDR3 runs from the conserved cysteine through the conserved F or W. A D gene is named only where the DNA matches it firmly. Clone size is not always given. Where it is, it says once, few, many or a class for expanded clones.

CDR3nt	CDR3aa	j_gene	abundance	v_gene	d_gene
TGCGCCAGCAGCTTCCAGGGGAATCGAAACTATGGCTACACCTTC	CASSFQGNRNYGYTF	TRBJ1-2	-	TRBV5-1	-
TGTGCCTGGAGGGAGACTAGCGGGGGCCCCACCTACGAGCAGTACTTC	CAWRETSGGPTYEQYF	TRBJ2-7	-	TRBV30	TRBD2
TGTGCCAGCAGACCCTCCGGGGGGCTGAACACTGAAGCTTTCTTT	CASRPSGGLNTEAFF	TRBJ1-1	-	TRBV2	-
TGCGCCAGCAGCTCTTCCGGGGATAGATATGGCTACACCTTC	CASSSSGDRYGYTF	TRBJ1-2	-	TRBV5-1	-
TGTGCCAGTAGTCCAACCACCGCGGGAAACTACGAGCAGTACTTC	CASSPTTAGNYEQYF	TRBJ2-7	-	TRBV19	-
TGTGCCAGCAGCGCGGGACTTAGCTACGAGCAGTACTTC	CASSAGLSYEQYF	TRBJ2-7	-	TRBV11-2	-
TGTGCCAGTAGTATGCGAGGCGGGTCCGATCAGCCCCAGCATTTT	CASSMRGGSDQPQHF	TRBJ1-5	-	TRBV19	-
TGTGCCAGCAGCCCTATAGGGGTGGTTAATGAAAAACTGTTTTTT	CASSPIGVVNEKLFF	TRBJ1-4	-	TRBV6-6	-
TGTGCCAGCCGACCTAGCGGGGGGGCCTACGAGCAGTACTTC	CASRPSGGAYEQYF	TRBJ2-7	-	TRBV27	TRBD2
TGTGCCTGGCGCAGGGGGCAGAACACTGAAGCTTTCTTT	CAWRRGQNTEAFF	TRBJ1-1	-	TRBV30	TRBD1
TGTGCCAGCAGTTACTCGTCCGGTCCTGGAAACACCATATATTTT	CASSYSSGPGNTIYF	TRBJ1-3	-	TRBV6-6	-
TGTGCCAGCAGTTCAACTTGGGGAGGTGGGAGCTCCTACAATGAGCAGTTCTTC	CASSSTWGGGSSYNEQFF	TRBJ2-1	-	TRBV28	-
TGTGCCAGCCAGCCGAGGCAGGGGATTAACTATGGCTACACCTTC	CASQPRQGINYGYTF	TRBJ1-2	-	TRBV6-5	-
TGTGCCAGCAGTGAAGCTAGCGGGAGCGCCTACGAGCAGTACTTC	CASSEASGSAYEQYF	TRBJ2-7	-	TRBV6-1	TRBD2
TGTGCCGGGAGCCACCAGGGTTTCTACAATCAGCCCCAGCATTTT	CAGSHQGFYNQPQHF	TRBJ1-5	-	TRBV30	-
TGTGCCAGCAGTGCACGACTAGAAATGAACGAGCAGTACTTC	CASSARLEMNEQYF	TRBJ2-7	medium-sized	TRBV6-1	-
TGCGCCAGCAGCTTGGGCACCTCCGGTGAAAAACTGTTTTTT	CASSLGTSGEKLFF	TRBJ1-4	-	TRBV5-1	-
TGTGCCAGCAGTGAAGTTGAGGGTGGCTACACCTTC	CASSEVEGGYTF	TRBJ1-2	-	TRBV6-5	-
TGCAGCGCAAACGAGGGGGTACAAGAGACCCAGTACTTC	CSANEGVQETQYF	TRBJ2-5	-	TRBV29-1	-
TGCGCCAGCAGCCAAGATCGGGACTCGGGACAGGGAGGATCTAACTATGGCTACACCTTC	CASSQDRDSGQGGSNYGYTF	TRBJ1-2	-	TRBV4-1	TRBD1
TGTGCCACCAGACACCGGGACAGGGGAAGAAACACCATATATTTT	CATRHRDRGRNTIYF	TRBJ1-3	-	TRBV2	TRBD1
TGTGCCAGCACTACTGACAGGTCGAATGGCTACACCTTC	CASTTDRSNGYTF	TRBJ1-2	-	TRBV2	-
TGTGCCAGCAGTGAAGCGGGGGGGGTGGACATTCAGTACTTC	CASSEAGGVDIQYF	TRBJ2-4	-	TRBV6-1	TRBD2
TGCGCCAGCAGCCTTGGGGGGTTCAATTCACCCCTCCACTTT	CASSLGGFNSPLHF	TRBJ1-6	-	TRBV4-1	-
TGTGCCAGCAGTTACTCTCTCCGGAGGGGCACAGATACGCAGTATTTT	CASSYSLRRGTDTQYF	TRBJ2-3	-	TRBV6-7	-
TGTGCCAGCAGCTTAGGTCAGGGGGCGGTCGAGCAGTACTTC	CASSLGQGAVEQYF	TRBJ2-7	-	TRBV7-6	TRBD1
TGTGCCTGCCTCGGGACAGGGGAGGGAGGTCAGCCCCAGCATTTT	CACLGTGEGGQPQHF	TRBJ1-5	-	TRBV6-6	TRBD1
TGCAGCGTTGAAGATACACAGGGTGGGTGGAACACTGAAGCTTTCTTT	CSVEDTQGGWNTEAFF	TRBJ1-1	-	TRBV29-1	-
TGTGCCTGGGCGCGCGACAGGGGCCAAGAGACCCAGTACTTC	CAWARDRGQETQYF	TRBJ2-5	-	TRBV30	TRBD1
TGCGCCAGCAGCTTGGTGACAGGGAATGAAAAACTGTTTTTT	CASSLVTGNEKLFF	TRBJ1-4	-	TRBV5-1	TRBD1
TGCAGCGTTGAAGGGACAGGGGAAAATGAGCAGTTCTTC	CSVEGTGENEQFF	TRBJ2-1	-	TRBV29-1	TRBD1
TGTGCCAGCCAACAGCAGAAAAGCACAGATACGCAGTATTTT	CASQQQKSTDTQYF	TRBJ2-3	-	TRBV18	-
TGTGCCAGCAGCTTGGAGGGGGCGGGTAACACTGAAGCTTTCTTT	CASSLEGAGNTEAFF	TRBJ1-1	-	TRBV5-4	TRBD1
TGTGCCAGCAGCGATGACAGGGCCGGAAGTCAGCCCCAGCATTTT	CASSDDRAGSQPQHF	TRBJ1-5	-	TRBV2	TRBD1
TGTGCCAGCAGCTTAGATCGGAGTCCCCAAGAGACCCAGTACTTC	CASSLDRSPQETQYF	TRBJ2-5	-	TRBV11-2	-
TGTGCCTGGACCCCAAATAGCGGGGGAACCGGGGAGCTGTTTTTT	CAWTPNSGGTGELFF	TRBJ2-2	-	TRBV30	TRBD2
TGTGCCAGCAGTTACTCGGGTGGAGTGGATGGCTACACCTTC	CASSYSGGVDGYTF	TRBJ1-2	-	TRBV6-5	-
TGTGCCAGCTCGCAACTCCAGGGTTATGATCAGCCCCAGCATTTT	CASSQLQGYDQPQHF	TRBJ1-5	-	TRBV18	-
TGTGCCAGCAGCTTCGATGGGGGGGGCTATGGCTACACCTTC	CASSFDGGGYGYTF	TRBJ1-2	-	TRBV7-9	-
TGTGCCAGCAGCTCCGGGGGTAGCGGGAGCTTAAAGACCCAGTACTTC	CASSSGGSGSLKTQYF	TRBJ2-5	-	TRBV6-6	TRBD2
TGTGCCAGCAGTTGGGACAGGGGGAATCCAGAGACTGAAGCTTTCTTT	CASSWDRGNPETEAFF	TRBJ1-1	-	TRBV5-6	TRBD1
TGCGCCAGCAGTCAGGGCAGGGGGAACTACGAGCAGTACTTC	CASSQGRGNYEQYF	TRBJ2-7	-	TRBV5-1	TRBD1
TGTGCCAGCAGTTTATGGGGAGTAAATGAGCAGTTCTTC	CASSLWGVNEQFF	TRBJ2-1	-	TRBV27	-
TGTGCCTGGAGGGGCAGGGGATTAAACTATGGCTACACCTTC	CAWRGRGLNYGYTF	TRBJ1-2	-	TRBV30	-
TGTGCCAGCAGCCTAGGCCCAGGGGGCGAAGCTTTCTTT	CASSLGPGGEAFF	TRBJ1-1	-	TRBV7-9	TRBD1
TGTGCCTGGGAACAGGGGGCAGGTCAGCCCCAGCATTTT	CAWEQGAGQPQHF	TRBJ1-5	-	TRBV30	TRBD1
TGTGCCAGCAGCTTAGGAGGAGCGGGAGGGGTAGATGAGCAGTTCTTC	CASSLGGAGGVDEQFF	TRBJ2-1	-	TRBV7-9	TRBD2
TGTGCCAGCCGCGGAAACAGGGGCAACGAGCAGTACTTC	CASRGNRGNEQYF	TRBJ2-7	-	TRBV27	TRBD1
TGCAGCGTACGTTCGGGGGAGGATACGCAGTATTTT	CSVRSGEDTQYF	TRBJ2-3	-	TRBV29-1	-
TGTGCCAGCAGCTCCGGAGCAGGAGGTTCCTACGAGCAGTACTTC	CASSSGAGGSYEQYF	TRBJ2-7	-	TRBV7-8	-
TGCGCCAGCAAAGGGACAGGGGGCACAGATACGCAGTATTTT	CASKGTGGTDTQYF	TRBJ2-3	-	TRBV5-1	TRBD1
TGTGCCAGCAGCGCTGCTAACCCCTACGAGCAGTACTTC	CASSAANPYEQYF	TRBJ2-7	-	TRBV7-9	-
TGTGCCAGCGAGGGACAGAGCTCCTACGAGCAGTACTTC	CASEGQSSYEQYF	TRBJ2-7	-	TRBV6-1	TRBD1
TGCGCCAGCAGCGTTAGCACCACCGGGGAGCTGTTTTTT	CASSVSTTGELFF	TRBJ2-2	-	TRBV5-1	-